The next 30 T cell receptor beta chains were all read from a single sample in a study of metastatic and nonmetastatic thyroid tumors. MiXCR was used by TCRdb to re-call the PCR reads. The sample lists about 30,000 clones, about 22% occurring once. Nobody among the patients had been given any treatment before thyroid surgery. The sample taken for sequencing was blood. These receptors were collected from a female donor with papillary thyroid cancer or a benign thyroid nodule (not recorded which). Some clones in this sample may be carry-over from other donors' samples.

This clone ranks as medium-sized. V gene TRBV7-8 combines with J gene TRBJ2-7, with a tentative D call TRBD1 (6 bases). Between the trimmed V and J ends, which lost 5 bases and 5 bases, there was a span of 28 bases. The CDR3 totals 18 residues. Germline V gives CDR1 SGHVS, CDR2 FQNEAQ. In nucleotides, the CDR3 is TGTGCCAGCAGCCCCAGGTCGTTTACAGGGACCCAGGGCCACGAGCAGTACTTC. Amino acid sequence: CASSPRSFTGTQGHEQYF.

This clone counts as medium-sized. Here the CDR3 DNA reads TGTGCCAGTACGTACAGAATAAGCAATCAGCCCCAGCATTTT. Amino acids: CASTYRISNQPQHF. The chain recombines TRBV19 with TRBJ1-5; D uncertain. The CDR3 runs 14 residues. Germline-derived CDR1 and CDR2 are LNHDA and SQIVND (reference sequence). Trimming shortened V by 7 bases and J by 1 base, and 11 bases separated the two germline ends.

This clone was seen repeatedly, ten times or more. This chain uses TRBV11-1 with TRBJ2-1, with 10 bases lining up with TRBD2. CDR1 and CDR2 (germline): SGHAT, FQDESV (reference sequence). The CDR3 totals 16 residues. J gave up 5 bases and V 2 bases, and 6 bases lay outside the gene matches. The CDR3: CASSLNLAGANNEQFF. The CDR3 nucleotides are TGTGCCAGCAGCTTAAATCTAGCGGGGGCCAACAATGAGCAGTTCTTC. The full variable domain, in which reference TRBV11-1 and TRBJ2-1 provide the parts outside the CDR3, is EAEVAQSPRYKITEKSQAVAFWCDPISGHATLYWYRQILGQGPELLVQFQDESVVDDSQLPKDRFSAERLKGVDSTLKIQPAELGDSAMYLCASSLNLAGANNEQFFGPGTRLTVL.

This clone counts as medium-sized. This chain connects TRBV11-2 to TRBJ2-1; 9 bases fit TRBD1. The CDR3 covers 15 residues. With 3 bases clipped from V and 4 bases from J, the junction kept 4 bases outside the gene matches. Germline lookup yields CDR1 SGHAT and CDR2 FQNNGV. Here the CDR3 DNA reads TGTGCCAGCAGCTTCTGGGGGACAGGGTACAATGAGCAGTTCTTC. Translating gives CASSFWGTGYNEQFF.

This clone has a count of ten or more. V usage is TRBV28 and J usage is TRBJ2-1; D unresolved. CDR1 is MDHEN, CDR2 SYDVKM, per germline. Between the trimmed V and J ends, which lost 6 bases and 5 bases, there was a span of 17 bases. This CDR3 is 15 amino acids long. CDR3 DNA sequence: TGTGCCAGCAGCCCTTTTCGCTCCAAAAACAATGAGCAGTTCTTC. Protein: CASSPFRSKNNEQFF.

In its sample, this clone ranks as medium-sized. The rearrangement uses TRBV25-1 and TRBJ2-7, with D perhaps matching TRBD2 (6 bases). V was cut by 1 base and J by 3 bases, with 16 bases left in between. CDR1 is MGHDK and CDR2 is SYGVNS in the germline V gene. There are 16 residues in the CDR3. The CDR3 spells CASSELKAGLNYEQYF. The DNA of the CDR3 is TGTGCCAGCAGTGAATTAAAGGCGGGGCTAAACTACGAGCAGTACTTC.

J is TRBJ1-1 and V is TRBV20-1; D remains unclear. The CDR3 contains 14 residues. Per germline, CDR1 DFQATT and CDR2 SNEGSKA (reference sequence). V dropped 0 bases and J dropped 6 bases, with 14 bases sitting between them. CDR3 amino acids: CSARDPPGYSEAFF. DNA of the CDR3: TGCAGTGCTAGAGACCCCCCGGGTTATTCTGAAGCTTTCTTT.

This clone showed up just a few times. The missing conserved phenylalanine or tryptophan at the end of this CDR3 makes a read error likely. The chain has TRBV6-1 and TRBJ2-1; 9 bases are shared with TRBD2. The CDR3 sequence is 12 residues long. With V trimmed by 7 bases and J by 9 bases, 4 bases remained unmatched. The germline CDR1 and CDR2 sequences are MNHNS and SASEGT. Written as DNA, the CDR3 is TGTGCCAGCATAATGGGACTAGCTGAGCAGTTCCTC. Translation gives CASIMGLAEQFL.

This chain joins TRBV20-1 and TRBJ2-1; 11 bases agree with TRBD2. Germline lookup yields CDR1 DFQATT and CDR2 SNEGSKA (reference sequence). V shed 6 bases and J 3 bases; nucleotides not matched to a gene: 7. CDR3 length: 15 amino acids. CDR3 coding DNA: TGCAGTGCCGACTTAGCGGGAGGGGACTACAATGAGCAGTTCTTC. Translation gives CSADLAGGDYNEQFF.

The rearrangement links TRBV7-3 to TRBJ2-2, with 10 positions matching TRBD2. CDR3 size: 16 residues. Trimming removed 2 bases from V and 6 bases from J; junction bases left unmatched: 6. Germline V CDR1 and CDR2: SGHTA, FQGTGA. CDR3 loop: CASSLVAGGVAGELFF. The CDR3 DNA reads TGTGCCAGCAGCTTAGTAGCGGGAGGCGTCGCCGGGGAGCTGTTTTTT. The whole variable domain, remainder taken from reference TRBV7-3 and TRBJ2-2, is GAGVSQTPSNKVTEKGKYVELRCDPISGHTALYWYRQSLGQGPEFLIYFQGTGAADDSGLPNDRFFAVRPEGSVSTLKIQRTERGDSAVYLCASSLVAGGVAGELFFGEGSRLTVL.

Many counts were recorded for this clone. V and J are TRBV7-2 and TRBJ1-4; unclear D gene. Per germline, CDR1 SGHTA and CDR2 FQGNSA. With 6 bases removed from V and 0 bases from J, the gap between germline ends came to 8 bases. The CDR3 sequence is 14 residues long. The CDR3 DNA reads as TGTGCCAGCAGTCGGGGTGCAACTAATGAAAAACTGTTTTTT. This sequence encodes CASSRGATNEKLFF. Supplemented by reference TRBV7-2 and TRBJ1-4, the full variable domain reads GAGVSQSPSNKVTEKGKDVELRCDPISGHTALYWYRQSLGQGLEFLIYFQGNSAPDKSGLPSDRFSAERTGGSVSTLTIQRTQQEDSAVYLCASSRGATNEKLFFGSGTQLSVL.

This chain uses TRBV20-1 with TRBJ2-1, with 7 nucleotides matching TRBD2. Trimming at V came to 0 bases and at J to 9 bases, leaving 8 bases not matched to a gene. The CDR3 covers 14 residues. Germline CDR1 and CDR2: DFQATT and SNEGSKA (reference sequence). The CDR3 here is CSAREVREQGEQFF. The CDR3 region has the DNA TGCAGTGCTAGAGAGGTGCGGGAGCAGGGTGAGCAGTTCTTC.

V and J are TRBV7-1 and TRBJ2-1, with TRBD2 matching 11 bases. TRBV7-1 belongs to the ORF category, with a function that is uncertain. V lost 3 bases, J lost 7 bases, and 5 bases stayed unmatched. This CDR3 has 15 residues. The CDR3 DNA follows: TGTGCCAGCAGCTCCCCTCGGACTAGCGGGAATGAGCAGTTCTTC. Translated: CASSSPRTSGNEQFF.

To note about this clone: The junction shows a germline mismatch at one end, possibly a read error. The chain has TRBV4-1 and TRBJ2-1; a weak D match, TRBD1 (6 bases). CDR1 is MGHRA, CDR2 YSYEKL, per germline. This CDR3 is built from 15 residues. This CDR3 reads CASSQWQGTYNDQFF. The DNA of the CDR3 is TGCGCCAGCAGCCAATGGCAGGGGACGTACAATGATCAGTTCTTC.

Relative to its sample, this clone is medium-sized. The chain employs TRBV30 and TRBJ2-2, with 8 bases that match TRBD1. Germline values: CDR1 GTSNPN, CDR2 SVGIG (reference sequence). J lost 11 bases, V lost 3 bases, and 14 bases had no gene match. This CDR3 is built from 15 residues. In DNA form, the CDR3 reads TGTGCCTGGAGAGACAGGGGCGGGTGGGCTGGCGAGCTGTTTTTT. Its protein product is CAWRDRGGWAGELFF.

Sample share makes this clone medium-sized. The chain links TRBV7-2 to TRBJ2-7; no definite D call. The CDR3 extends over 11 amino acids. Germline values: CDR1 SGHTA, CDR2 FQGNSA. V dropped 5 bases and J dropped 5 bases, with 7 bases sitting between them. The CDR3 spells CASSPRDEQYF. CDR3 in DNA: TGTGCCAGCAGCCCCCGGGACGAGCAGTACTTC.

The chain links TRBV20-1 to TRBJ1-6; D might be TRBD1 (5 bases). Germline CDR1 and CDR2: DFQATT and SNEGSKA (reference sequence). The CDR3 length is 15 residues. The V gene lost 5 bases and the J gene lost 5 bases, with 16 bases spanning the gap. The DNA for the CDR3 is TGCAGTGCTCCCACCTGTACAGGCAATAATTCACCCCTCCACTTT. Translation: CSAPTCTGNNSPLHF.

This clone was detected ten times or more. This rearrangement joins TRBV6-2 or TRBV6-3 to TRBJ2-7; 8 bases line up with TRBD2. Germline V gives CDR1 MNHEY, CDR2 SVGEGT. This CDR3 has 14 amino acids. With V trimmed by 7 bases and J by 2 bases, 7 bases remained unmatched. CDR3 sequence: CASTTGTRPYEQYF. The CDR3 nucleotides are TGTGCCAGCACCACAGGGACTAGACCCTACGAGCAGTACTTC.

CDR3 protein: CASISGQTGNTIYF. In DNA form, the CDR3 reads TGTGCCAGCATCTCGGGACAGACAGGAAACACCATATATTTT. The genes are TRBV28 and TRBJ1-3; 7 nucleotides agree with TRBD1. Losses at the gene ends were 7 bases for V and 4 bases for J; bases not matched to a gene: 7. The CDR3 sequence is 14 residues long. Looked up from germline, CDR1 is MDHEN and CDR2 is SYDVKM.

The gene calls are TRBV5-1 and TRBJ2-1; 8 bases line up with TRBD2. The CDR3 length is 15 residues. V lost 4 bases and J lost 10; bases outside the gene matches: 13. Germline values: CDR1 SGHRS, CDR2 YFSETQ. CDR3 sequence reads: CASSRNAGGIREQFF. CDR3 coding DNA: TGCGCCAGCAGCAGAAACGCGGGGGGCATAAGGGAGCAGTTCTTC. The entire variable domain, with the rest obtained from reference TRBV5-1 and TRBJ2-1, is as follows: KAGVTQTPRYLIKTRGQQVTLSCSPISGHRSVSWYQQTPGQGLQFLFEYFSETQRNKGNFPGRFSGRQFSNSRSEMNVSTLELGDSALYLCASSRNAGGIREQFFGPGTRLTVL.

With regard to this clone: At one end the junction does not follow the germline gene, possibly because of a read error. The chain uses TRBV7-2 and TRBJ2-3; D call uncertain. Germline CDR1 SGHTA, CDR2 FQGNSA. The CDR3 covers 12 residues. Written as DNA, the CDR3 is TGTGCCAGTAGCTTAGGTACAGATAAGCAGTATTTT. This sequence encodes CASSLGTDKQYF.

This clone was seen many times. In the same sample, other DNA sequences code for this CDR3. This chain connects TRBV19 to TRBJ1-6; 7 bases match TRBD1. With V trimmed by 5 bases and J by 6 bases, 10 bases remained unmatched. The length of the CDR3 is 16 residues. Per the germline V gene, CDR1 is LNHDA and CDR2 is SQIVND (reference sequence). The CDR3 DNA follows: TGTGCCAGTAGTGCCGCAGGGGGTCGAAGTAATTCACCCCTCCACTTT. Translation gives CASSAAGGRSNSPLHF.

This clone was detected only a few times. The junction departs from germline at one end; a sequencing error may be responsible. Here the CDR3 DNA reads TGTGCCAGCGGTTTTTTGGCTGGCACAGATACGCAGTATTTT. Translated, it gives CASGFLAGTDTQYF. The genes are TRBV28 and TRBJ2-3; D uncertain. The CDR3 spans 14 residues. Germline V lookup: CDR1 MDHEN, CDR2 SYDVKM.

This clone occurred a few times. The chain employs TRBV27 and TRBJ1-6, with D possibly matching TRBD1 (5 bases). This CDR3 is built from 15 residues. Germline lookup yields CDR1 MNHEY and CDR2 SMNVEV (reference sequence). V was clipped by 11 bases and J by 4 bases, with 18 bases between them. The DNA of the CDR3 is TGTGCCGCCTCCCCTACCGGGACTTATAATTCACCCCTCCACTTT. Its protein is CAASPTGTYNSPLHF.

This clone was detected ten times or more. The chain employs TRBV20-1 and TRBJ2-1; 12 nucleotides align to TRBD2. The CDR3 length is 18 residues. The J segment lost 6 bases and the V segment lost 7 bases, leaving 19 bases of the junction unmatched. Germline V lookup: CDR1 DFQATT, CDR2 SNEGSKA (reference sequence). The chain's CDR3 is CSVPTSGRETSSSNEQFF. CDR3 nucleotide sequence: TGCAGTGTCCCGACTAGCGGGAGAGAGACCTCTTCTAGCAATGAGCAGTTCTTC.

In its sample, this clone was seen many times. This chain connects TRBV27 to TRBJ2-5; 8 bases agree with TRBD2. With V trimmed by 6 bases and J by 0 bases, 9 bases remained unmatched. The CDR3 spans 16 residues. CDR1 and CDR2 (germline): MNHEY, SMNVEV (reference sequence). The CDR3 bases are TGTGCCAGCAGCCCCGGGAGGGAGAGGTACCAAGAGACCCAGTACTTC. Translating gives CASSPGRERYQETQYF.

The V gene is TRBV19, the J gene TRBJ2-1; 8 nucleotides line up with TRBD2. There are 17 residues in the CDR3. Unmatched junction bases numbered 19, after V lost 7 bases and J lost 8 bases. Germline V gene sequence: CDR1 LNHDA, CDR2 SQIVND (reference sequence). CDR3 in DNA: TGTGCCAGTATGACCGGGGGCACGGTAGCGGGATCGGATGAGCAGTTCTTC. It encodes CASMTGGTVAGSDEQFF. Full variable domain (remainder filled in from reference TRBV19 and TRBJ2-1): DGGITQSPKYLFRKEGQNVTLSCEQNLNHDAMYWYRQDPGQGLRLIYYSQIVNDFQKGDIAEGYSVSREKKESFPLTVTSAQKNPTAFYLCASMTGGTVAGSDEQFFGPGTRLTVL.

As to this clone: The missing conserved phenylalanine or tryptophan at the end of this CDR3 makes a read error likely. The genes are TRBV20-1 and TRBJ1-2, with no clear D. This CDR3 region has 11 residues. Deletions cut 5 bases from V and 7 bases from J, with 11 bases between. CDR1 is DFQATT and CDR2 is SNEGSKA in the germline V gene (reference sequence). The CDR3 DNA follows: TGCAGTGCTGGGGTCTTTGCTGGCTACACCTCC. Translated, it gives CSAGVFAGYTS.

The sample holds many counts of this clone. This sequence joins TRBV27 and TRBJ1-3; no reliable D call. Germline CDR1 is MNHEY and CDR2 is SMNVEV (reference sequence). V was pared by 10 bases and J by 0 bases, with 16 bases between. The CDR3 is made up of 15 amino acids. The CDR3, as DNA: TGTGCCAAGACCCTCCCGGACCTCTCTGGAAACACCATATATTTT. Translating gives CAKTLPDLSGNTIYF.

This clone was detected ten times or more. V usage is TRBV7-2 and J usage is TRBJ1-2, with TRBD1 identical over 7 bases. The CDR3 is made up of 14 amino acids. Germline values: CDR1 SGHTA, CDR2 FQGNSA. With V trimmed by 1 base and J by 4 bases, 3 bases remained unmatched. For the CDR3, the DNA is TGTGCCAGCAGCTTAGATCAGGGGGGCTATGGCTACACCTTC. This sequence encodes CASSLDQGGYGYTF.